The 5 T cell receptor beta chains listed next were all sequenced from one sample in a study of human T cells and chemical hapten exposure. MiXCR was run by TCRdb on the RACE reads, yielding one entry per CDR3 protein. The table lists around 130,000 distinct CDR3 sequences, about 9.4% of them singletons. Regarding time point: healthy volunteer bleed at 2 weeks. Someone pulled total RNA out of unfractionated whole blood. The specimen sequenced was whole blood. The receptors here all came from a male donor in good health. Some clones in this sample may be carry-over from other donors' samples.

This chain joins TRBV7-2 and TRBJ1-1, with TRBD1 as a possible D gene (5 bases). Trimming shortened V by 5 bases and J by 5 bases, and 15 bases separated the two germline ends. Per the germline V gene, CDR1 is SGHTA and CDR2 is FQGNSA. CDR3 length: 14 residues. The CDR3 reads CASSMTGGRTEAFF. The CDR3 DNA follows: TGTGCCAGCAGCATGACTGGGGGGAGAACTGAAGCTTTCTTT.

This clonotype showed up just a few times. The rearrangement uses TRBV6-5 and TRBJ2-5; no definite D call. The CDR3 has 14 amino acids. The ends were cut back, 2 bases at V and 6 bases at J, with 13 bases in the middle. The germline V gene encodes CDR1 MNHEY and CDR2 SVGAGI. The CDR3 region is CASSYRIEGQTQYF. The CDR3, as DNA: TGTGCCAGCAGTTACCGGATAGAAGGTCAGACCCAGTACTTC.

This clonotype has a handful of counts. The J gene is TRBJ1-1, the V gene TRBV29-1, with D tentatively TRBD1 (6 bases). V lost 5 bases and J lost 1, with 11 bases in between. Germline CDR1 SQVTM, CDR2 ANQGSEA. The CDR3 is 13 amino acids. CDR3 nucleotides: TGCAGCGTTTATGTACAGGGGAACACTGAAGCTTTCTTT. As protein: CSVYVQGNTEAFF.

This clonotype was observed a few times. The chain uses TRBV7-8 and TRBJ1-5; D not resolved. Germline V CDR1 and CDR2: SGHVS, FQNEAQ. The length of the CDR3 is 18 residues. V lost 4 bases and J lost 4, with 23 bases in between. CDR3 residues: CASSSHVGEIVGNQPQHF. The CDR3 region has the DNA TGTGCCAGCAGCTCCCACGTGGGAGAGATCGTCGGGAATCAGCCCCAGCATTTT. The full variable domain, rest sourced from reference TRBV7-8 and TRBJ1-5, is GAGVSQSPRYKVAKRGQDVALRCDPISGHVSLFWYQQALGQGPEFLTYFQNEAQLDKSGLPSDRFFAERPEGSVSTLKIQRTQQEDSAVYLCASSSHVGEIVGNQPQHFGDGTRLSIL.

This clonotype showed up many times. This sequence joins TRBV10-1 and TRBJ1-5; the match to TRBD1 covers 9 bases. Germline assignment: CDR1 WNHNN and CDR2 SYGVQD (reference sequence). This CDR3 comprises 15 residues. J lost 2 bases, V lost 6 bases, and 5 bases had no gene match. CDR3 in DNA: TGCGCCAGCAGCTCGGGACAGGGAGGCAATCAGCCCCAGCATTTT. This codes for CASSSGQGGNQPQHF.